Each of the 3 T cell receptor beta chains below was sequenced from the same sample in a study of T cell responses to AZD1222 COVID-19 vaccine. The repertoire was sequenced with immunoSEQ multiplex PCR; TCRdb's copy has only in-frame clones and lacks some. This sample has roughly 180,000 clones; roughly 90% occur once, and the top ten carry about 3%. The sample was peripheral blood, taken on day 0 of AZD1222 vaccination. All receptors come from an adult in good health.

V and J are TRBV4-1 and TRBJ2-3, with TRBD1 identical over 8 bases. Germline CDR1 and CDR2: MGHRA and YSYEKL. The CDR3 spans 15 residues. The trim removed 3 bases at V and 2 bases at J, leaving 4 bases unmatched. CDR3: CASSHRGQDTDTQYF. In nucleotides, the CDR3 is TGCGCCAGCAGCCACAGGGGGCAAGACACAGATACGCAGTATTTT.

The rearrangement uses TRBV7-2 and TRBJ2-2, with 9 bases matching TRBD2. V was clipped by 0 bases and J by 8 bases; unmatched bases: 7. The CDR3 is made up of 16 amino acids. Germline V CDR1 and CDR2: SGHTA, FQGNSA. Here the CDR3 reads CASSLAPVSGSGELFF. The CDR3 coding sequence is TGTGCCAGCAGCTTAGCGCCGGTTAGCGGGAGTGGGGAGCTGTTTTTT.

This chain uses TRBV28 with TRBJ2-7; D remains ambiguous. This CDR3 region has 15 residues. CDR1 is MDHEN, CDR2 SYDVKM, per germline. V was shortened by 3 bases and J by 1 base, with 13 bases between the two germline ends. CDR3: CASSFVSVPSYEQYF. CDR3 nucleotide sequence: TGTGCCAGCAGTTTCGTGTCGGTCCCTTCCTACGAGCAGTACTTC.